Listed below are T cell receptor beta chains from one sample, sequenced in a study of T cells in Graves' hyperthyroidism and ophthalmopathy. MiXCR, applied by TCRdb to the multiplex PCR reads, yields one record per CDR3 protein. The sample contains approximately 410,000 distinct CDR3 sequences, approximately 15% of which appear only once. Source material: blood. Receptor source: a man younger than 35 with Graves' ophthalmopathy. The CDR3 runs from the conserved cysteine through the conserved F or W. The order of the fields is D gene, clone size, J gene, V gene, CDR3 protein, CDR3 DNA. A D gene is named only where the DNA matches it firmly. Some rows have no size entry. The others give once, few or many, or a class for an expanded clone.

TRBD2 many TRBJ2-5 TRBV12-3/TRBV12-4 CASSPLGLAGVESQYF TGTGCCAGCAGTCCCTTGGGACTAGCGGGAGTCGAAAGTCAGTACTTC
- few TRBJ1-5 TRBV28 CASRRPQGHQPQHF TGTGCCAGCAGACGACCGCAGGGTCACCAGCCCCAGCATTTT
TRBD1 many TRBJ1-1 TRBV30 CAWSVLRGQGEAFF TGTGCCTGGAGTGTACTACGGGGACAGGGCGAAGCTTTCTTT
- many TRBJ1-2 TRBV6-2/TRBV6-3 CASSDKLYGYTF TGTGCCAGCAGCGACAAACTTTATGGCTACACCTTC
- - TRBJ2-3 TRBV30 CAWSGSSDTQYF TGTGCCTGGAGTGGGTCTTCAGATACGCAGTATTTT
- many TRBJ2-1 TRBV11-2 CASSGGLTNPEQFF TGTGCCAGCAGTGGGGGGCTAACGAATCCCGAGCAGTTCTTC
- many TRBJ2-2 TRBV27 CASSPHPVESPGELFF TGTGCCAGCAGTCCACACCCCGTTGAGAGTCCCGGGGAGCTGTTTTTT
TRBD1 many TRBJ1-4 TRBV11-2 CASRQTGGAGNEKLFF TGTGCCAGCAGGCAGACAGGGGGCGCGGGGAATGAAAAACTGTTTTTT
TRBD1 many TRBJ1-4 TRBV28 CASSVGQAGGEKLFF TGTGCCAGCAGTGTAGGACAGGCCGGGGGTGAAAAACTGTTTTTT
TRBD1 few TRBJ2-5 TRBV5-1 CASRRDRETQYF TGCGCCAGCAGGAGGGACAGGGAGACCCAGTACTTC
- - TRBJ1-3 TRBV6-1 CASIGGGENTIYF TGTGCCAGCATTGGGGGAGGGGAAAACACCATATATTTT
TRBD1 few TRBJ1-1 TRBV20-1 CSAPRGQLNTEAFF TGCAGTGCCCCCCGGGGACAGTTGAACACTGAAGCTTTCTTT
- many TRBJ2-2 TRBV5-1 CASSLVGGDGELFF TGCGCCAGCAGCTTGGTCGGGGGCGACGGGGAGCTGTTTTTT
TRBD1 once TRBJ1-6 TRBV3-1 CASSQGGGRSPLHF TGTGCCAGCAGCCAAGGAGGGGGCCGTTCACCCCTCCACTTT
- many TRBJ2-3 TRBV2 CASSERQITDTQYF TGTGCCAGCAGTGAAAGGCAGATCACAGATACGCAGTATTTT
TRBD2 many TRBJ2-5 TRBV30 CAWSGGAGVPQYF TGTGCCTGGAGCGGGGGGGCGGGGGTACCCCAGTACTTC
TRBD1 many TRBJ2-7 TRBV4-2 CASSQQDRGYEQYF TGTGCCAGCAGCCAACAGGACAGGGGATACGAGCAGTACTTC
- few TRBJ1-6 TRBV5-5 CASSLASLDNSPLHF TGTGCCAGCAGCTTAGCTAGTCTCGATAATTCACCCCTCCACTTT
- - TRBJ2-5 TRBV9 CASSVGRAGETQYF TGTGCCAGCAGCGTAGGCAGGGCAGGGGAGACCCAGTACTTC
- few TRBJ1-6 TRBV30 CAWSQGWNSPLHF TGTGCCTGGAGTCAGGGCTGGAATTCACCCCTCCACTTT
- - TRBJ2-5 TRBV5-1 CASSPNTVEAQYF TGCGCCAGCAGCCCAAATACAGTGGAGGCCCAGTACTTC
TRBD2 many TRBJ2-7 TRBV20-1 CSARVSGGSPYEQYF TGCAGTGCTAGAGTAAGCGGGGGGTCCCCATACGAGCAGTACTTC
- many TRBJ1-5 TRBV27 CAQLGRTNQPQHF TGTGCCCAGCTGGGCAGGACCAATCAGCCCCAGCATTTT
- - TRBJ2-7 TRBV10-1 CASSRYQDPRYEQYF TGCGCCAGCAGCCGATACCAGGACCCCCGCTACGAGCAGTACTTC
- few TRBJ2-5 TRBV6-6 CASSYPGGIETQYF TGTGCCAGCAGTTACCCCGGGGGCATTGAGACCCAGTACTTC
- many TRBJ1-2 TRBV27 CASSFQQGNGYTF TGTGCCAGCAGTTTTCAACAGGGTAACGGCTACACCTTC
- many TRBJ2-5 TRBV7-8 CASSSIETQYF TGTGCCAGCAGCTCAATAGAGACCCAGTACTTC
- many TRBJ2-7 TRBV29-1 CSVLEEASEQYF TGCAGCGTCCTGGAGGAAGCTTCCGAGCAGTACTTC
TRBD1 many TRBJ2-5 TRBV15 CATSRDRRQGVWRETQYF TGTGCCACCAGCAGAGATCGAAGACAGGGGGTGTGGAGAGAGACCCAGTACTTC
TRBD2 - TRBJ2-3 TRBV19 CASSIGSGVITDTQYF TGTGCCAGTAGTATAGGCAGCGGGGTTATAACAGATACGCAGTATTTT
- many TRBJ1-4 TRBV7-8 CASSLLRRGGEKLFF TGTGCCAGCAGCTTATTGAGGAGGGGAGGTGAAAAACTGTTTTTT
TRBD1 - TRBJ1-6 TRBV6-4 CASPRDSQRSSYNSPLHF TGTGCCAGCCCGCGGGACAGCCAGAGGAGCTCCTATAATTCACCCCTCCACTTT
TRBD2 - TRBJ2-3 TRBV19 CASSKIPGTTVADTQYF TGTGCCAGTAGTAAAATCCCAGGGACTACCGTTGCAGATACGCAGTATTTT
- - TRBJ1-1 TRBV18 CASSPPGGNAEAFF TGTGCCAGCTCACCCCCCGGGGGGAACGCTGAAGCTTTCTTT
- few TRBJ2-1 TRBV25-1 CASSEWQGGYNEQFF TGTGCCAGCAGTGAATGGCAGGGGGGCTACAATGAGCAGTTCTTC
TRBD1 many TRBJ1-1 TRBV11-1 CASSLKTGGVTEAFF TGTGCCAGCAGCTTAAAGACAGGGGGAGTTACTGAAGCTTTCTTT
- many TRBJ2-1 TRBV11-3 CASSLTGSGGNEQFF TGTGCCAGCAGCTTAACCGGGAGTGGGGGCAATGAGCAGTTCTTC
- few TRBJ2-2 TRBV30 CAWTPRWGSITGELFF TGTGCCTGGACCCCCCGATGGGGATCGATCACCGGGGAGCTGTTTTTT
TRBD1 many TRBJ2-7 TRBV11-2 CASSLRTGPITEQYF TGTGCCAGCAGCCTCCGGACAGGGCCTATCACCGAGCAGTACTTC
- many TRBJ2-5 TRBV28 CASSLYLQAQETQYF TGTGCCAGCAGTTTATACTTACAGGCTCAAGAGACCCAGTACTTC
- few TRBJ1-5 TRBV27 CASSQRGSSQPQHF TGTGCCAGCAGTCAAAGAGGGAGTAGTCAGCCCCAGCATTTT
TRBD1 few TRBJ2-7 TRBV6-6 CASSYSDRGQDEQYF TGTGCCAGCAGTTACTCGGACAGGGGGCAGGACGAGCAGTACTTC
- many TRBJ1-1 TRBV20-1 CSARAPLGYMNTEAFF TGCAGTGCTAGAGCCCCGCTTGGGTACATGAACACTGAAGCTTTCTTT
- many TRBJ2-5 TRBV5-1 CASSGGGQNQETQYF TGCGCCAGCAGCGGGGGGGGCCAGAATCAAGAGACCCAGTACTTC
- many TRBJ1-2 TRBV20-1 CSGSQGGRYGYTF TGCAGTGGGTCACAGGGCGGGCGCTATGGCTACACCTTC
TRBD2 many TRBJ2-7 TRBV30 CAWSSRPGGMGEQYF TGTGCCTGGAGTTCCCGTCCGGGAGGAATGGGCGAGCAGTACTTC